This T cell receptor beta chain emerged from a study of control samples from healthy donors and cancer patients. The assay was immunoSEQ multiplex PCR, and TCRdb's table has in-frame clones only and misses some. The sample has 150,000 to 200,000 clones; roughly 91% are singletons. The receptor was isolated from a man aged 18 to 30 in good health. Sequenced sample: blood.

CDR3 bases: TGTGCCAGCCCCGGGACAGCCTTTTATGGCTACACCTTC. Translating gives CASPGTAFYGYTF. The rearrangement uses TRBV27 and TRBJ1-2; 7 positions agree with TRBD1. Germline trimming cut 8 bases from V and 5 bases from J; bases unmatched to any gene: 8. Per germline, CDR1 MNHEY and CDR2 SMNVEV (reference sequence). This CDR3 has 13 residues.